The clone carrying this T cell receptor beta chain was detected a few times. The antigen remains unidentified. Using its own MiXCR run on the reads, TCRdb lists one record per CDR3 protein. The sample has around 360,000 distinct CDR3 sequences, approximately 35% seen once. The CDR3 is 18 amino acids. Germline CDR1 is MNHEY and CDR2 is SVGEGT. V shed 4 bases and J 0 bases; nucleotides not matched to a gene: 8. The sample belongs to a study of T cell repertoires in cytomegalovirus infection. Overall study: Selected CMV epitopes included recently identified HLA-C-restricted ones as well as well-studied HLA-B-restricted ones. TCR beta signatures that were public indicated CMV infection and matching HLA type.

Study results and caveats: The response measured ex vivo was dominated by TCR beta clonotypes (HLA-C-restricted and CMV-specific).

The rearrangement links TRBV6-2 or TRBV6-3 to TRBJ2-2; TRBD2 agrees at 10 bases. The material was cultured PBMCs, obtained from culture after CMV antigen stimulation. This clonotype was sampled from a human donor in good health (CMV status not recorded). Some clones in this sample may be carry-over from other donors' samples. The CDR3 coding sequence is TGTGCCAGCAGTTCCATACTGGGACTAGCGTCGAACACCGGGGAGCTGTTTTTT. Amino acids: CASSSILGLASNTGELFF.